This T cell receptor beta chain was captured in a study of spatial heterogeneity in lung cancer. Study context: Sequences of the beta chain were consistently detected in greater numbers than alpha-chain sequences. General study findings and limits: In blood, ubiquitous expanded tumor TCRs appeared more at resection than follow-up.

Time point: blood at routine non-recurrence follow-up after resection. The input material, whole RNA from tumor, nontumor lung or frozen PBMC, was sequenced unsorted. This clonotype was recorded at least ten times. Antigen unknown. Germline assignment: CDR1 SGHKS and CDR2 YYEKEE (reference sequence). This CDR3 has 13 residues. Trimming cost V 4 bases and J 2 bases, with 7 bases left between them. Via MiXCR, TCRdb re-called the 5' RACE reads, giving one row per CDR3 protein. The data contain fewer than 55,000 distinct CDR3 sequences, 7.4% of them singletons. This specimen consisted of PBMCs, obtained at follow-up. This receptor was obtained from a female donor with early-stage non-small cell lung cancer. The V call is TRBV5-5, the J call TRBJ1-3; D gene unclear. The CDR3 DNA is TGTGCCAGCAGCCCGGGAACTGGAAACACCATATATTTT. It specifies CASSPGTGNTIYF.